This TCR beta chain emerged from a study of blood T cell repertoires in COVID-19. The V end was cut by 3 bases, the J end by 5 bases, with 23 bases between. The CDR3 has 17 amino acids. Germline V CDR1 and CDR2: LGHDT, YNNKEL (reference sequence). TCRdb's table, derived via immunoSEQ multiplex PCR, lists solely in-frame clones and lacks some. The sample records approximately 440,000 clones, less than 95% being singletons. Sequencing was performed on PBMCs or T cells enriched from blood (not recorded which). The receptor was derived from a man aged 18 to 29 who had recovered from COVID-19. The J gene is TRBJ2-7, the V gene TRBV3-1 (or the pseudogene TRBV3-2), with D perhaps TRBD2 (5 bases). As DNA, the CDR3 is TGTGCCAGCAGCCACACTAAACGGAGGACGGGTCCCGACGAGCAGTACTTC. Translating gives CASSHTKRRTGPDEQYF.